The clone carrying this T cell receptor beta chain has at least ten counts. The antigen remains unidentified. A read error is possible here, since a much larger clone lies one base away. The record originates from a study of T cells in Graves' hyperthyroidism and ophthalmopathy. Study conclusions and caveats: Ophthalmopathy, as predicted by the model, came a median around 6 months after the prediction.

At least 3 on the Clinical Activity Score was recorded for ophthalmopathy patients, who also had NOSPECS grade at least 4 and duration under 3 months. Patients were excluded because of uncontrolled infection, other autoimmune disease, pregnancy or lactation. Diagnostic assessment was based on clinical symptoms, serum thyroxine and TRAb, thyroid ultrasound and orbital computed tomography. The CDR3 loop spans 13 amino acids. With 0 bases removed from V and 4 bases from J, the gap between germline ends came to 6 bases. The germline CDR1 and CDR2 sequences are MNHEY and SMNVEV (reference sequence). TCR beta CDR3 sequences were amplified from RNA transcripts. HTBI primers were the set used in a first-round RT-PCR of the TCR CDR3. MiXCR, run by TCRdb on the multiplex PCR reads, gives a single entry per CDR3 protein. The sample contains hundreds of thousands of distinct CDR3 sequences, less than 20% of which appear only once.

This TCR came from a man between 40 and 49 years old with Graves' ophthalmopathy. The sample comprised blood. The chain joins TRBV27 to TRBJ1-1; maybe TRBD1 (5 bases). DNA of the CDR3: TGTGCCAGCAGTTTATCGAGGGGCACTGAAGCTTTCTTT. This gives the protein CASSLSRGTEAFF.